One TCR beta chain is described in this entry. The germline V gene has CDR1 SGHTA and CDR2 FQGTGA. The CDR3 is 13 amino acids. V lost 5 bases to trimming and J lost 5 bases, with 12 bases between them. This entry is derived from a study of PD-L1 blockade in urothelial cancer. Regarding time point: pretreatment peripheral blood. Only in-frame clones appear in the TCRdb table, and some are missing; sequencing was by immunoSEQ multiplex PCR. In the table there are about 85,000 clones, roughly 84% of which are singletons. The source is a man between 60 and 75 years old with urothelial cancer. This sequence joins TRBV7-3 and TRBJ2-5, with D tentatively TRBD2 (6 bases). The material was PBMCs, obtained around atezolizumab (anti-PD-L1) treatment. CDR3 coding DNA: TGTGCCAGCAGCAAGCGGGTTCATGAGACCCAGTACTTC. It is translated as CASSKRVHETQYF. The full variable domain, its missing parts supplied by reference TRBV7-3 and TRBJ2-5, is GAGVSQTPSNKVTEKGKYVELRCDPISGHTALYWYRQSLGQGPEFLIYFQGTGAADDSGLPNDRFFAVRPEGSVSTLKIQRTERGDSAVYLCASSKRVHETQYFGPGTRLLVL.